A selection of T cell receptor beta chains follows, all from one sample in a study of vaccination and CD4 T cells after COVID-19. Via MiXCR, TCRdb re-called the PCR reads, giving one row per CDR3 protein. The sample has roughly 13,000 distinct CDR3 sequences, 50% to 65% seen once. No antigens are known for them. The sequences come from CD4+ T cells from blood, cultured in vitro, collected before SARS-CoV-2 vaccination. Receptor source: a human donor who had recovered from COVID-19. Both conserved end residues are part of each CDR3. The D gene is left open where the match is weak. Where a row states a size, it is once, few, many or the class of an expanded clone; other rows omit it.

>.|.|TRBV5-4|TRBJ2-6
CASSSAQVPGANVLTF
TGTGCCAGCAGCTCCGCGCAGGTACCTGGGGCCAACGTCCTGACTTTC
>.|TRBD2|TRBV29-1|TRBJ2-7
CSAGLADEQYF
TGCAGCGCCGGACTAGCCGACGAGCAGTACTTC
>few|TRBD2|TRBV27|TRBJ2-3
CASRWGTSGGRLEDTQYF
TGTGCCAGCAGGTGGGGGACTAGCGGGGGGCGACTTGAGGATACGCAGTATTTT
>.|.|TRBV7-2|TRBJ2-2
CASSLRLGGELFF
TGTGCCAGCAGCTTACGGTTAGGCGGGGAGCTGTTTTTT
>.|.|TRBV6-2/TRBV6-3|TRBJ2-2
CASSWIGELFF
TGTGCCAGCAGTTGGATCGGGGAGCTGTTTTTT
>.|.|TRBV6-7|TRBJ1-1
CASRSRTHTEAFF
TGTGCCAGCCGATCCAGGACCCACACTGAAGCTTTCTTT
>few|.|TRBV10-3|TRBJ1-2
CAISQGNVDYGYTF
TGTGCCATCAGTCAGGGAAATGTCGACTATGGCTACACCTTC
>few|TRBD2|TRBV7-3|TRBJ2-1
CASSFERGEGNEQFF
TGTGCCAGCAGCTTCGAGCGGGGGGAAGGGAATGAGCAGTTCTTC
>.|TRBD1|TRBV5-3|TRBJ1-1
CATRQGVTNTEAFF
TGTGCCACACGACAGGGGGTAACGAACACTGAAGCTTTCTTT
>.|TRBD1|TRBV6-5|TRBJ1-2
CASSFRTGEVYGYTF
TGTGCCAGCAGTTTTAGGACAGGGGAAGTCTATGGCTACACCTTC
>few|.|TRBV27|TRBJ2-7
CASSFSWGDEQYF
TGTGCCAGCAGTTTCTCGTGGGGCGACGAGCAGTACTTC
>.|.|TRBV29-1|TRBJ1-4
CSVKDGLQEKLFF
TGCAGCGTTAAAGACGGGTTGCAGGAAAAACTGTTTTTT
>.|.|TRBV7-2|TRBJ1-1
CASTKAPWGLDTEAFF
TGTGCCAGCACCAAAGCCCCGTGGGGACTCGACACTGAAGCTTTCTTT
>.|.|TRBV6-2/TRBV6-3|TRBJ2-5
CASSKQETQYF
TGTGCCAGCAGTAAACAAGAGACCCAGTACTTC
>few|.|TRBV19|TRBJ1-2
CASTDPGGGNYGYTF
TGTGCCAGTACCGATCCGGGGGGCGGAAACTATGGCTACACCTTC
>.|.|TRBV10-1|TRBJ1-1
CASRLSENTEAFF
TGCGCCAGCAGACTGTCGGAGAACACTGAAGCTTTCTTT
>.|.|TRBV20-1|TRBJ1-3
CSARAGAGLSGNTIYF
TGCAGTGCTAGAGCGGGGGCGGGATTGAGTGGAAACACCATATATTTT